Listed below are T cell receptor beta chains from one sample, sequenced in a study of cytomegalovirus exposure and HLA in healthy donors. The table came from immunoSEQ multiplex PCR; TCRdb's copy has only in-frame clones and leaves some out. The table records about 110,000 clones, more than 90% of them present only once. Material: PBMCs. The receptors come from a woman aged 18-30 years in good health and CMV-seronegative. Each CDR3 is given with its conserved first and last residue. D genes are given only for firm matches. Clone size is given for some rows only: seen once, a few or many times, or a class if the clone is expanded.

V gene: TRBV5-4
D gene: .
clone size: .
J gene: TRBJ1-2
CDR3 DNA: TGTGCCAGCAGCTTGAGTCCGTACGACTTGGCTAACTATGGCTACACCTTC
CDR3 protein: CASSLSPYDLANYGYTF

V gene: TRBV5-6
D gene: TRBD1
clone size: .
J gene: TRBJ2-5
CDR3 DNA: TGTGCCAGCAGCTTGGGGACAGGGGTTGCTCAAGAGACCCAGTACTTC
CDR3 protein: CASSLGTGVAQETQYF

V gene: TRBV28
D gene: TRBD1
clone size: .
J gene: TRBJ2-7
CDR3 DNA: TGTGCCAGCAGATATAGAGGGGGCATGGACGAGCAGTACTTC
CDR3 protein: CASRYRGGMDEQYF

V gene: TRBV19
D gene: .
clone size: .
J gene: TRBJ1-2
CDR3 DNA: TGTGCCAGTAGCCTGACGGGATGGGGCTACACCTTC
CDR3 protein: CASSLTGWGYTF

V gene: TRBV4-2
D gene: TRBD2
clone size: .
J gene: TRBJ2-3
CDR3 DNA: TGTGCCAGCAGCTTTAATCCGGGACTAGCGGGGGTGACCACAGATACGCAGTATTTT
CDR3 protein: CASSFNPGLAGVTTDTQYF

V gene: TRBV7-2
D gene: .
clone size: .
J gene: TRBJ1-1
CDR3 DNA: TGTGCCAGCAGCACCAGATCAGGGAACACTGAAGCTTTCTTT
CDR3 protein: CASSTRSGNTEAFF

V gene: TRBV5-4
D gene: TRBD2
clone size: .
J gene: TRBJ2-5
CDR3 DNA: TGTGCCAGCAGCCAGGGACTAGCGGGACACCAAGAGACCCAGTACTTC
CDR3 protein: CASSQGLAGHQETQYF

V gene: TRBV2
D gene: .
clone size: .
J gene: TRBJ2-5
CDR3 DNA: TGTGCCAGCAACCCCGGGGGTACTCAAGAGACCCAGTACTTC
CDR3 protein: CASNPGGTQETQYF

V gene: TRBV27
D gene: TRBD1
clone size: .
J gene: TRBJ1-2
CDR3 DNA: TGTGCCAGCAGGATTGGGGGAACAGGGGAGATGGCCTTC
CDR3 protein: CASRIGGTGEMAF

V gene: TRBV4-2
D gene: .
clone size: few
J gene: TRBJ1-1
CDR3 DNA: TGTGCCAGCAGCCAAGTCGGGGAGGGCACTGAAGCTTTCTTT
CDR3 protein: CASSQVGEGTEAFF

V gene: TRBV9
D gene: .
clone size: .
J gene: TRBJ2-2
CDR3 DNA: TGTGCCAGCAGCGTATCGGTACCCTCGGAGCTGTTTTTT
CDR3 protein: CASSVSVPSELFF

V gene: TRBV7-3
D gene: .
clone size: .
J gene: TRBJ1-6
CDR3 DNA: TGTGCCAGCAGCTTAGTCCGGCAGCGTAATTCACCCCTCCACTTT
CDR3 protein: CASSLVRQRNSPLHF

V gene: TRBV7-7
D gene: .
clone size: .
J gene: TRBJ2-3
CDR3 DNA: TGTGCTAGCAGCTTAGGATTTGGTACACAAGATACGCAGTATTTT
CDR3 protein: CASSLGFGTQDTQYF

V gene: TRBV29-1
D gene: TRBD2
clone size: .
J gene: TRBJ2-6
CDR3 DNA: TGCAGCGTTGCGGGCGGGGGGTCTGGGGCCAACGTCCTGACTTTC
CDR3 protein: CSVAGGGSGANVLTF

V gene: TRBV4-3
D gene: .
clone size: .
J gene: TRBJ1-4
CDR3 DNA: TGCGCCAGCAGCCAGGGTAACAGGGATGAAAAACTGTTTTTT
CDR3 protein: CASSQGNRDEKLFF

V gene: TRBV2
D gene: .
clone size: .
J gene: TRBJ1-1
CDR3 DNA: TGTGCCAGCAGTGAGGGGGGTTTGGGCACTGAAGCTTTCTTT
CDR3 protein: CASSEGGLGTEAFF

V gene: TRBV7-9
D gene: TRBD2
clone size: .
J gene: TRBJ2-1
CDR3 DNA: TGTGCCAGCAGCTTATTCGCGGGGGGCCGTAATGAGCAGTTCTTC
CDR3 protein: CASSLFAGGRNEQFF

V gene: TRBV28
D gene: .
clone size: .
J gene: TRBJ2-1
CDR3 DNA: TGTGCCAGCAGAGTTCCTGGGGGCCCTGAGCAGTTCTTC
CDR3 protein: CASRVPGGPEQFF

V gene: TRBV5-4
D gene: .
clone size: .
J gene: TRBJ1-2
CDR3 DNA: TGTGCCAGCAGCTTGGTTTTGGGGGCGAGCGACTATGGCTACACCTTC
CDR3 protein: CASSLVLGASDYGYTF

V gene: TRBV4-1
D gene: TRBD2
clone size: .
J gene: TRBJ2-3
CDR3 DNA: TGCGCCAGCAGCCTAGGACTAGCGCCAGATACGCAGTATTTT
CDR3 protein: CASSLGLAPDTQYF

V gene: TRBV7-2
D gene: .
clone size: .
J gene: TRBJ1-1
CDR3 DNA: TGTGCCAGCAGCATGGACTGGAACACTGAAGCTTTCTTT
CDR3 protein: CASSMDWNTEAFF

V gene: TRBV6-1
D gene: .
clone size: .
J gene: TRBJ1-2
CDR3 DNA: TGTGCCAGCAGTGATGCAGGGCTTGGCTACACCTTC
CDR3 protein: CASSDAGLGYTF

V gene: TRBV6-5
D gene: .
clone size: .
J gene: TRBJ1-2
CDR3 DNA: TGTGCCAGCAGTTACCGCACCGACAGAAGATATGGCTACACCTTC
CDR3 protein: CASSYRTDRRYGYTF

V gene: TRBV7-9
D gene: TRBD2
clone size: .
J gene: TRBJ2-2
CDR3 DNA: TGTGCCAGCAGCCCAGCACGACTAGCGGGGGTTGGCGGGGAGCTGTTTTTT
CDR3 protein: CASSPARLAGVGGELFF

V gene: TRBV7-2
D gene: .
clone size: .
J gene: TRBJ1-6
CDR3 DNA: TGTGCCAGCAGCTTAAGATGGGGAGGGGGTAATTCACCCCTCCACTTT
CDR3 protein: CASSLRWGGGNSPLHF

V gene: TRBV12-2
D gene: .
clone size: .
J gene: TRBJ1-2
CDR3 DNA: TGTGCAAGTCGCTTCGGAGGGTTTTCTGGCTACACCTTC
CDR3 protein: CASRFGGFSGYTF

V gene: TRBV14
D gene: .
clone size: .
J gene: TRBJ1-1
CDR3 DNA: TGTGCCAGCAGCCCCTCCCGGGGGACTGAAGCTTTCTTT
CDR3 protein: CASSPSRGTEAFF

V gene: TRBV28
D gene: .
clone size: .
J gene: TRBJ2-3
CDR3 DNA: TGTGCCAGCAGTTTCTCGGAGCGCACAGATACGCAGTATTTT
CDR3 protein: CASSFSERTDTQYF

V gene: TRBV2
D gene: .
clone size: .
J gene: TRBJ1-4
CDR3 DNA: TGTGCCAGCAAACTGCGGGGAACTAATGAAAAACTGTTTTTT
CDR3 protein: CASKLRGTNEKLFF

V gene: TRBV5-1
D gene: .
clone size: .
J gene: TRBJ1-1
CDR3 DNA: TGCGCCAGCAGCCCCAAAACAGGGTCTACTGAAGCTTTCTTT
CDR3 protein: CASSPKTGSTEAFF

V gene: TRBV28
D gene: .
clone size: .
J gene: TRBJ1-2
CDR3 DNA: TGTGCCAGCAGCACAAATGGGGCAGGGATCCTCTATGGCTACACCTTC
CDR3 protein: CASSTNGAGILYGYTF

V gene: TRBV28
D gene: .
clone size: .
J gene: TRBJ2-7
CDR3 DNA: TGTGCCAGCAGTTTATCCAGGAAATTCTACGAGCAGTACTTC
CDR3 protein: CASSLSRKFYEQYF

V gene: TRBV6-1
D gene: .
clone size: .
J gene: TRBJ1-1
CDR3 DNA: TGTGCCAGCAGGGTAACTGGGAACACTGAAGCTTTCTTT
CDR3 protein: CASRVTGNTEAFF

V gene: TRBV25-1
D gene: TRBD2
clone size: .
J gene: TRBJ2-1
CDR3 DNA: TGTGCCAGCAGTGAATTTGGCGGGGGGAATTACAATGAGCAGTTCTTC
CDR3 protein: CASSEFGGGNYNEQFF

V gene: TRBV6-5
D gene: .
clone size: .
J gene: TRBJ1-5
CDR3 DNA: TGTGCCAGCAAGCAAGGGACATCTAGCAATCAGCCCCAGCATTTT
CDR3 protein: CASKQGTSSNQPQHF

V gene: TRBV15
D gene: TRBD1
clone size: .
J gene: TRBJ2-7
CDR3 DNA: TGTGCCACCGCCTGGGGGACAGGGGGCAGGTACGAGCAGTACTTC
CDR3 protein: CATAWGTGGRYEQYF

V gene: TRBV7-2
D gene: .
clone size: .
J gene: TRBJ2-7
CDR3 DNA: TGTGCCAGCAGCTTTTTAACGGGAGAGCAGTACTTC
CDR3 protein: CASSFLTGEQYF

V gene: TRBV18
D gene: .
clone size: .
J gene: TRBJ1-2
CDR3 DNA: TGTGCCAGCTCACCAACGAAGGGGCAGTATGGCTACACCTTC
CDR3 protein: CASSPTKGQYGYTF

V gene: TRBV6-4
D gene: .
clone size: .
J gene: TRBJ2-3
CDR3 DNA: TGTGCCAGCAGTCACACAGGAGCCCTTGGCACAGATACGCAGTATTTT
CDR3 protein: CASSHTGALGTDTQYF

V gene: TRBV7-9
D gene: TRBD1
clone size: .
J gene: TRBJ2-1
CDR3 DNA: TGTGCCAGCAGCTTGGGGACAGAGAATGAGCAGTTCTTC
CDR3 protein: CASSLGTENEQFF

V gene: TRBV4-2
D gene: .
clone size: .
J gene: TRBJ2-7
CDR3 DNA: TGTGCCAGCAGCCAAGAGGACAGCCTCTCCTACGAGCAGTACTTC
CDR3 protein: CASSQEDSLSYEQYF

V gene: TRBV27
D gene: TRBD1
clone size: .
J gene: TRBJ1-4
CDR3 DNA: TGTGCCAGCAGAAGGACAGGGCCCTGGGAAAAACTGTTTTTT
CDR3 protein: CASRRTGPWEKLFF

V gene: TRBV5-6
D gene: .
clone size: .
J gene: TRBJ1-5
CDR3 DNA: TGTGCCAGCAGCTCCCTAGACAGAGGCAATCAGCCCCAGCATTTT
CDR3 protein: CASSSLDRGNQPQHF

V gene: TRBV4-3
D gene: TRBD2
clone size: once
J gene: TRBJ2-1
CDR3 DNA: TGCGCCAGCAGCCATGGGACTAGCGGGGATAATGAGCAGTTCTTC
CDR3 protein: CASSHGTSGDNEQFF

V gene: TRBV6-1
D gene: TRBD1
clone size: .
J gene: TRBJ1-5
CDR3 DNA: TGTGCCAGCAGAGACAGGGGAAGCAATCAGCCCCAGCATTTT
CDR3 protein: CASRDRGSNQPQHF

V gene: TRBV4-3
D gene: .
clone size: .
J gene: TRBJ2-5
CDR3 DNA: TGCGCCAGCAGCCAAGAGGGAAGCGGGTCCCAAGAGACCCAGTACTTC
CDR3 protein: CASSQEGSGSQETQYF

V gene: TRBV28
D gene: .
clone size: .
J gene: TRBJ1-4
CDR3 DNA: TGTGCCAGCAGCCCCGCGGGGGGTAATGAAAAACTGTTTTTT
CDR3 protein: CASSPAGGNEKLFF

V gene: TRBV11-2
D gene: .
clone size: .
J gene: TRBJ1-1
CDR3 DNA: TGTGCCAGCAGCTTACAACAGATCATGAACACTGAAGCTTTCTTT
CDR3 protein: CASSLQQIMNTEAFF

V gene: TRBV5-1
D gene: .
clone size: .
J gene: TRBJ1-4
CDR3 DNA: TGCGCCAGCAGCTTGGACAGTTCCGCAACTAATGAAAAACTGTTTTTT
CDR3 protein: CASSLDSSATNEKLFF